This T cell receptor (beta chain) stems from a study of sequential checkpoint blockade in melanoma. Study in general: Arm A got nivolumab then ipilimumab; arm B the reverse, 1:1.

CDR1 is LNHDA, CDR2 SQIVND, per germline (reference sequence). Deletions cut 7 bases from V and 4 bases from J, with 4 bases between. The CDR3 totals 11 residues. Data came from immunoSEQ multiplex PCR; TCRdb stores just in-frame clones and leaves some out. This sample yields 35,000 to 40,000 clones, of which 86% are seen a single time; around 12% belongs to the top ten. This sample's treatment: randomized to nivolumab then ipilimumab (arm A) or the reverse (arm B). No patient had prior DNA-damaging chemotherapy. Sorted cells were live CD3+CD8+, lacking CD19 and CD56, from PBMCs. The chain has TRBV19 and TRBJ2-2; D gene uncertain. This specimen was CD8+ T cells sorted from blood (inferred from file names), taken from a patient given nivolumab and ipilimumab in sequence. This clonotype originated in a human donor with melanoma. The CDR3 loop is CASTRTGELFF. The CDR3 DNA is TGTGCCAGTACCCGCACCGGGGAGCTGTTTTTT.